This T cell receptor beta chain was captured in a study of beta chain features in type 1 diabetes. Study-level information: Across every sample, 107,917,701 sorted cells were examined in total.

This clone showed up just a few times. Every donor provided one heparinised blood draw, which averaged approximately 120 mL. The entirety of the isolated RNA underwent reverse transcription, so expressed TCRB transcripts were sequenced. TCRdb keeps only in-frame clones here, not all; method: immunoSEQ multiplex PCR. The table shows about 340,000 clones, with 7.5% to 9% occurring only once. The material sequenced was central memory CD4+ T cells from blood. This receptor was identified in a woman aged 18-29 years in good health.

The CDR3 loop is CASTPYPNQPQHF. CDR3 sequence (DNA): TGTGCCAGCACCCCCTACCCGAATCAGCCCCAGCATTTT. The chain is built from TRBV6-6 and TRBJ1-5; D is undetermined. Trimming left V 7 bases short and J 4 bases short, with 11 bases between. CDR1 is MNHNY, CDR2 SVGAGI, per germline (reference sequence). The CDR3 is 13 amino acids.